The next 21 T cell receptor beta chains were all read from a single sample in a study of graft-versus-host responses after intestinal transplantation. These receptors lack a known antigen. Generated by immunoSEQ multiplex PCR, the TCRdb table keeps only in-frame clones and is missing some. The table includes some 120,000 clones, 90% detected once. This specimen was unstimulated CD4+ T cells sorted from spleen or lymph node cells, taken before intestinal transplant. The origin of the receptors is a human donor who received an intestinal transplant.

The rearrangement uses TRBV7-9 and TRBJ1-3; D gene unclear. There are 15 residues in the CDR3. Trimming took 0 bases from V and 2 from J, leaving 8 bases between them. Germline V gene sequence: CDR1 SEHNR, CDR2 FQNEAQ (reference sequence). The CDR3: CASSLAPPAGNTIYF. The CDR3 region has the DNA TGTGCCAGCAGCTTAGCCCCGCCAGCTGGAAACACCATATATTTT.

The rearrangement links TRBV5-1 to TRBJ2-1; weak D call: TRBD2 (5 bases). This CDR3 is built from 14 residues. Germline CDR1 SGHRS, CDR2 YFSETQ. The germline V and J ends were trimmed by 4 bases and 9 bases, with 17 bases remaining between them. This chain's CDR3 is CASSPLALEGEQFF. CDR3 nucleotide sequence: TGCGCCAGCAGCCCCCTGGCTCTAGAGGGTGAGCAGTTCTTC.

This clone occurred once. V usage is TRBV10-1 and J usage is TRBJ1-4; D call uncertain. This CDR3 has 15 residues. V was cut by 2 bases and J by 8 bases, with 15 bases left in between. Germline V CDR1 and CDR2: WNHNN, SYGVQD (reference sequence). The CDR3 protein is CASSEGFGASEKLFF. DNA for the CDR3: TGCGCCAGCAGTGAGGGATTCGGAGCGTCGGAAAAACTGTTTTTT.

This clone was observed once. This chain links TRBV6-5 with TRBJ2-1, with D uncertain. CDR1 and CDR2 from the germline V gene are MNHEY and SVGAGI. Trimming removed 7 bases from V and 0 bases from J, with 13 bases in between. CDR3 length: 15 residues. CDR3 sequence reads: CASKEDRSSYNEQFF. The CDR3 DNA follows: TGTGCCAGCAAGGAAGATAGGAGCTCCTACAATGAGCAGTTCTTC.

V gene TRBV9 combines with J gene TRBJ2-3, with TRBD2 matching 10 bases. Germline assignment: CDR1 SGDLS and CDR2 YYNGEE. This CDR3 comprises 19 residues. V lost 2 bases, J lost 4 bases, and 16 bases stayed unmatched. This CDR3 is CASSVRGASGRLPADTQYF. Written as DNA, the CDR3 is TGTGCCAGCAGCGTGCGTGGGGCTAGCGGGAGACTCCCAGCAGATACGCAGTATTTT.

The chain uses TRBV19 and TRBJ2-3, with 8 bases fitting TRBD2. The CDR3 extends over 15 amino acids. The germline V gene has CDR1 LNHDA and CDR2 SQIVND (reference sequence). The V gene end was trimmed by 4 bases and the J gene end by 1 base; junction bases not matched to a gene: 4. The DNA of the CDR3 is TGTGCCAGTAGTACCGCGGGGGGCGGCACAGATACGCAGTATTTT. This codes for CASSTAGGGTDTQYF. Supplemented by reference TRBV19 and TRBJ2-3, the full variable domain reads DGGITQSPKYLFRKEGQNVTLSCEQNLNHDAMYWYRQDPGQGLRLIYYSQIVNDFQKGDIAEGYSVSREKKESFPLTVTSAQKNPTAFYLCASSTAGGGTDTQYFGPGTRLTVL.

The genes are TRBV7-6 and TRBJ2-2, with 12 nucleotides matching TRBD2. Germline trimming cut 4 bases from V and 4 bases from J; bases unmatched to any gene: 7. CDR1 and CDR2 (germline): SGHVS, FNYEAQ. The CDR3 has 17 residues. The CDR3 nucleotides read TGTGCCAGCAGCTCGGCGACTAGCGGGAGAGGCACCGGGGAGCTGTTTTTT. The encoded protein is CASSSATSGRGTGELFF.

As regards this clone: Germline and junction disagree at one end, which may indicate a read error. The rearrangement joins TRBV2 to TRBJ1-4; D unresolved. The CDR3 runs to 14 residues. In germline, CDR1 is SNHLY, CDR2 FYNNEI. For the CDR3, the DNA is TGTGCCAGCAGTGCCAGACCAGGTTTGGAAAGACTGTTTTTT. Protein sequence: CASSARPGLERLFF.

This chain uses TRBV10-2 with TRBJ1-5, with TRBD1 as a possible D gene (6 bases). Trimming left V 2 bases short and J 0 bases short, with 14 bases between. CDR3 size: 17 residues. Per the germline V gene, CDR1 is WSHSY and CDR2 is SAAADI. The CDR3 bases are TGCGCCAGCAGTGAGCCCGGACAGCCATATAGCAATCAGCCCCAGCATTTT. As protein: CASSEPGQPYSNQPQHF.

This chain uses TRBV5-1 with TRBJ2-3; D perhaps matches TRBD2 (5 bases). The CDR3 covers 15 residues. Trimming took off 2 bases at V and 2 bases at J, with 12 bases between the two ends. CDR1 is SGHRS and CDR2 is YFSETQ in the germline V gene. CDR3 sequence: CASSFRWGATDTQYF. CDR3 nucleotides: TGCGCCAGCAGCTTTCGGTGGGGAGCCACAGATACGCAGTATTTT.

This rearrangement joins TRBV2 to TRBJ2-3; perhaps TRBD2 as D (6 bases). Deletions cut 3 bases from V and 10 bases from J, with 8 bases between. Germline V gene lookup returns CDR1 SNHLY and CDR2 FYNNEI. The CDR3 is 11 residues long. CDR3 in DNA: TGTGCCAGCAGTGAGGCTAGCGCGCAGTATTTT. Protein product: CASSEASAQYF.

The V call is TRBV18, the J call TRBJ2-5; a weak D match, TRBD2 (7 bases). V shed 3 bases and J shed 1 base, with 24 bases lying between them. The CDR3 spans 19 residues. CDR1 is KGHSH, CDR2 LQKENI, per germline. The CDR3: CASSPGFGAGVGAQETQYF. Written as DNA, the CDR3 is TGTGCCAGCTCACCTGGTTTCGGTGCGGGAGTGGGGGCCCAAGAGACCCAGTACTTC.

The chain uses TRBV7-2 and TRBJ1-2, with TRBD1 matching 8 bases. The CDR3 consists of 15 residues. The junction had 9 bases not matched to a gene; V was cut back by 1 base and J by 8 bases. Germline V gene sequence: CDR1 SGHTA, CDR2 FQGNSA. CDR3: CASSLEHRGTGGYTF. CDR3 in DNA: TGTGCCAGCAGCTTAGAACACAGGGGGACGGGGGGCTACACCTTC. The whole variable domain, filled in from reference TRBV7-2 and TRBJ1-2, reads GAGVSQSPSNKVTEKGKDVELRCDPISGHTALYWYRQSLGQGLEFLIYFQGNSAPDKSGLPSDRFSAERTGGSVSTLTIQRTQQEDSAVYLCASSLEHRGTGGYTFGSGTRLTVV.

This chain uses TRBV2 with TRBJ2-7; D not certain. This CDR3 contains 11 residues. Germline CDR1 reads SNHLY; CDR2 reads FYNNEI. The V gene lost 8 bases and the J gene lost 3 bases, with 8 bases spanning the gap. The CDR3 protein is CASADFYEQYF. CDR3 in DNA: TGTGCCAGCGCGGATTTCTACGAGCAGTACTTC.

The rearrangement uses TRBV13 and TRBJ2-1; TRBD1 matches 9 bases. The CDR3 length is 15 residues. Unmatched junction bases numbered 8, after V lost 4 bases and J lost 7 bases. CDR1 and CDR2 (germline): PRHDT, FYEKMQ (reference sequence). CDR3 in amino acids: CASSSGQGRWNEQFF. CDR3 in DNA: TGTGCCAGCAGCTCGGGACAGGGAAGGTGGAATGAGCAGTTCTTC.

The J gene is TRBJ2-1, the V gene TRBV6-5; TRBD1 matches 9 bases. V gave up 2 bases and J gave up 5 bases; unmatched junction bases: 4. This CDR3 region has 15 residues. The germline V gene has CDR1 MNHEY and CDR2 SVGAGI. The CDR3 sequence is CASSYLGQGNNEQFF. In nucleotides, the CDR3 is TGTGCCAGCAGTTACCTGGGACAGGGTAACAATGAGCAGTTCTTC.

The rearrangement links TRBV7-8 to TRBJ2-1; 7 positions agree with TRBD2. With 0 bases clipped from V and 2 bases from J, the junction kept 4 bases outside the gene matches. The CDR3 loop spans 16 amino acids. Germline V gives CDR1 SGHVS, CDR2 FQNEAQ. The CDR3 nucleotides read TGTGCCAGCAGCTTAGCCTCTAGCGGTACCTACAATGAGCAGTTCTTC. This encodes CASSLASSGTYNEQFF.

The V call is TRBV7-6, the J call TRBJ2-5; perhaps TRBD2 as D (6 bases). The CDR3 runs 12 residues. Between the trimmed V and J ends, which lost 1 base and 7 bases, there was a span of 7 bases. CDR1 and CDR2 from the germline V gene are SGHVS and FNYEAQ. CDR3 nucleotide sequence: TGTGCCAGCAGCTTAGGGAGGGGGACCCAGTACTTC. Protein: CASSLGRGTQYF.

The chain recombines TRBV16 with TRBJ2-7; possibly TRBD2 for D (5 bases). The germline V gene has CDR1 KGHSY and CDR2 FQNENV. This CDR3 contains 18 residues. The ends were cut back, 0 bases at V and 0 bases at J, with 18 bases in the middle. The DNA of the CDR3 is TGTGCCAGCAGCCAATCAGTTGTGGGGAGCGTAAGCTCCTACGAGCAGTACTTC. Translation gives CASSQSVVGSVSSYEQYF.

The J gene is TRBJ2-2, the V gene TRBV7-9; D possibly corresponds to TRBD1 (5 bases). Germline loops: CDR1 SEHNR, CDR2 FQNEAQ (reference sequence). Trimming pared 5 bases from V and 2 bases from J, leaving 9 bases between. The CDR3 has 14 residues. The CDR3 here is CASSPGHNTGELFF. The CDR3, as DNA: TGTGCCAGCAGCCCCGGACACAACACCGGGGAGCTGTTTTTT.

This sequence joins TRBV6-6 and TRBJ2-7, with D unresolved. Germline V gene lookup returns CDR1 MNHNY and CDR2 SVGAGI (reference sequence). The CDR3 covers 11 residues. Trimming stripped 4 bases from V and 2 bases from J, with 3 bases between. DNA for the CDR3: TGTGCCAGCAGTTCTACCTACGAGCAGTACTTC. This encodes CASSSTYEQYF.